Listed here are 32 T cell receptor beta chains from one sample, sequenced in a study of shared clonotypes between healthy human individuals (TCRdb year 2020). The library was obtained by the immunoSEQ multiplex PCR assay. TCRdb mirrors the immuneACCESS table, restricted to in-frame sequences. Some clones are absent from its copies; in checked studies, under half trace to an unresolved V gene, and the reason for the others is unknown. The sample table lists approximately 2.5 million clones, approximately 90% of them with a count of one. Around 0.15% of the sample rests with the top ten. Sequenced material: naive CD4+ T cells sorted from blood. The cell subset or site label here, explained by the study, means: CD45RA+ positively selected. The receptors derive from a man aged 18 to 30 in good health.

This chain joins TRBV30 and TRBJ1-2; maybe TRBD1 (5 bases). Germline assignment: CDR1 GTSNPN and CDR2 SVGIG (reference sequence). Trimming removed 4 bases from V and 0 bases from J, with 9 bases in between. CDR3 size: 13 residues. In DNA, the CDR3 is TGTGCCTGGACAGGGCTCGCTAACTATGGCTACACCTTC. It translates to CAWTGLANYGYTF.

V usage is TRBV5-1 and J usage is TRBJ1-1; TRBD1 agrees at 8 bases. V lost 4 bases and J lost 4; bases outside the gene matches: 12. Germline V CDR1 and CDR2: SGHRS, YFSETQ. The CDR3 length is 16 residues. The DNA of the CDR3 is TGCGCCAGCAGCCCCGGACAGGGTGGGTTGGGCACTGAAGCTTTCTTT. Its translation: CASSPGQGGLGTEAFF.

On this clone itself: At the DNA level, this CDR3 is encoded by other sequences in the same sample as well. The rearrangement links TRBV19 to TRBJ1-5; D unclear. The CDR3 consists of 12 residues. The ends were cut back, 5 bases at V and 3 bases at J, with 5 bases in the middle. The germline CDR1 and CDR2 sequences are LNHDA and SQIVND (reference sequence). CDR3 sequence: CASSLLNQPQHF. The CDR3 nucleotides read TGTGCCAGTAGTCTTCTCAATCAGCCCCAGCATTTT.

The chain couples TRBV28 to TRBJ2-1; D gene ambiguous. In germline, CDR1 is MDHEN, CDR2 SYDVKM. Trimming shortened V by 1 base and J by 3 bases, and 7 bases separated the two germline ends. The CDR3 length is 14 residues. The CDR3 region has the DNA TGTGCCAGCAGTTTATCGGATTTCTACAATGAGCAGTTCTTC. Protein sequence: CASSLSDFYNEQFF.

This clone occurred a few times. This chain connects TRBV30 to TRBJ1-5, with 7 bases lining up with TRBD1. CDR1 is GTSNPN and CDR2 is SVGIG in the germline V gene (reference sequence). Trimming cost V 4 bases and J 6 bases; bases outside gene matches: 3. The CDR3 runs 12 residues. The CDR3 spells CAWNRGSQPQHF. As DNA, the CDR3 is TGTGCCTGGAACAGGGGTAGTCAGCCCCAGCATTTT.

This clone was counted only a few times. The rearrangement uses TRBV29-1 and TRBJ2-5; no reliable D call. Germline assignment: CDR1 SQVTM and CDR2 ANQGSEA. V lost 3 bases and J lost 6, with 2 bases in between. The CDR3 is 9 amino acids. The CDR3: CSVDQTQYF. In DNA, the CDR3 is TGCAGCGTTGATCAGACCCAGTACTTC.

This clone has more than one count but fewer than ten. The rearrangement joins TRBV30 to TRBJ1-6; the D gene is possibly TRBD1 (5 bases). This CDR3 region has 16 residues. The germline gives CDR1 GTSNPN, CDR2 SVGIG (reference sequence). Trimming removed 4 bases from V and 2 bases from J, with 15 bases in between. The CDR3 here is CAWTDNTGPYNSPLHF. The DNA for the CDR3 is TGTGCCTGGACGGATAATACAGGTCCCTATAATTCACCCCTCCACTTT.

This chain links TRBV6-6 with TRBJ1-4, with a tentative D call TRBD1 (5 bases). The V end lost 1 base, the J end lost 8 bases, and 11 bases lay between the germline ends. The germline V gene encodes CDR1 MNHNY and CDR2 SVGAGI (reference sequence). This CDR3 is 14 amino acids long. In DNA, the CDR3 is TGTGCCAGCAGTTACTTCCAGGGAGGGGAAAAACTGTTTTTT. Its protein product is CASSYFQGGEKLFF.

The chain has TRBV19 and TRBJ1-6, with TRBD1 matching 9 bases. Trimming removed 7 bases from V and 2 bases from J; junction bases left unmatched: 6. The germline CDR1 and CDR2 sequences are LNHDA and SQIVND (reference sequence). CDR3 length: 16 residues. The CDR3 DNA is TGTGCCAGTACCCGGGACAGGGTCCCCTATAATTCACCCCTCCACTTT. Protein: CASTRDRVPYNSPLHF.

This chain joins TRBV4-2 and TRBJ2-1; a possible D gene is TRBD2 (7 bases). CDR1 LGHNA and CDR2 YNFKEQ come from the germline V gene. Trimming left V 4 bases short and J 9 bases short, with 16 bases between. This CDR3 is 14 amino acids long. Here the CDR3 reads CASSLREVGGEQFF. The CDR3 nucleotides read TGTGCCAGCAGCCTCCGGGAGGTAGGGGGTGAGCAGTTCTTC.

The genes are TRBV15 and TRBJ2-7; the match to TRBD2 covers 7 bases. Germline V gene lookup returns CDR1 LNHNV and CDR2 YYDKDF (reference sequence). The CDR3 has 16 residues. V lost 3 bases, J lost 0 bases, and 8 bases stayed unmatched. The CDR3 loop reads CATSRRTSVSSYEQYF. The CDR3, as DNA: TGTGCCACCAGCAGGAGAACTAGCGTGAGCTCCTACGAGCAGTACTTC.

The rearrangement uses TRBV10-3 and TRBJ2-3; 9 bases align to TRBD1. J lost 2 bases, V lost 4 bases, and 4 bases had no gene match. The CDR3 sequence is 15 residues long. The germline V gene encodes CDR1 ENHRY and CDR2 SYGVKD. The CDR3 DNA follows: TGTGCCATCAGTGGGGGGACAGGGATCACAGATACGCAGTATTTT. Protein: CAISGGTGITDTQYF.

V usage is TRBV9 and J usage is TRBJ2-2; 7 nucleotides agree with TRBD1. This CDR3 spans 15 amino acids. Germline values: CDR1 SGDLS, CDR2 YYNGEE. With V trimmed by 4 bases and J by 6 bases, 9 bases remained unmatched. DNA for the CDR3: TGTGCCAGCAGCCCTGGGACAGAAAGGTCCGGGGAGCTGTTTTTT. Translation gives CASSPGTERSGELFF.

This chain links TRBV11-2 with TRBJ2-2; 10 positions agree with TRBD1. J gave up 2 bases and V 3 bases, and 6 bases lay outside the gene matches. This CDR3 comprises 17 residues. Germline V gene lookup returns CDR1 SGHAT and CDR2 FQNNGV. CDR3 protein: CASSFRQGASNTGELFF. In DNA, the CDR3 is TGTGCCAGCAGCTTCCGACAGGGGGCCAGTAACACCGGGGAGCTGTTTTTT. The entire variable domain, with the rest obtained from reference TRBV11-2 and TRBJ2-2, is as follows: EAGVAQSPRYKIIEKRQSVAFWCNPISGHATLYWYQQILGQGPKLLIQFQNNGVVDDSQLPKDRFSAERLKGVDSTLKIQPAKLEDSAVYLCASSFRQGASNTGELFFGEGSRLTVL.

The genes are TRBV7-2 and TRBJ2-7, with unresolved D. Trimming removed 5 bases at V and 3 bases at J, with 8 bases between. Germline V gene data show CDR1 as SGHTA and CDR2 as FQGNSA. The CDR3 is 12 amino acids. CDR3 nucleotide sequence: TGTGCCAGCAGCCATAGAGGCTACGAGCAGTACTTC. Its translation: CASSHRGYEQYF.

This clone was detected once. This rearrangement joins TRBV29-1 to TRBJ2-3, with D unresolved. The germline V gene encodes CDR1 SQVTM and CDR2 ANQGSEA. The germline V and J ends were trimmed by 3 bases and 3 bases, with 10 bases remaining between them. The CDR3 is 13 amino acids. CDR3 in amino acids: CSVDLLLTDTQYF. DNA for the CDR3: TGCAGCGTTGACTTGCTCCTAACAGATACGCAGTATTTT.

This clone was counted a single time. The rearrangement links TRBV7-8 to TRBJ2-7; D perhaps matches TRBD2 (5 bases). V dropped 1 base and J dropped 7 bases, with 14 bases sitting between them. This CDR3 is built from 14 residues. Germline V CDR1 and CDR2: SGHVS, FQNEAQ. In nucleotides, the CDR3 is TGTGCCAGCAGCTTAGTTTCGGGGTTGGGGGAGCAGTACTTC. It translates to CASSLVSGLGEQYF.

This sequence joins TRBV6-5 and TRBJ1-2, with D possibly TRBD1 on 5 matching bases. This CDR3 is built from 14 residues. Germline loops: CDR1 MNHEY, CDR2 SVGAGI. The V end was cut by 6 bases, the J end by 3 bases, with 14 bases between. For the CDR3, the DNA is TGTGCCAGCAGAGCGTCAGGGCGCGACTATGGCTACACCTTC. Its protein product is CASRASGRDYGYTF.

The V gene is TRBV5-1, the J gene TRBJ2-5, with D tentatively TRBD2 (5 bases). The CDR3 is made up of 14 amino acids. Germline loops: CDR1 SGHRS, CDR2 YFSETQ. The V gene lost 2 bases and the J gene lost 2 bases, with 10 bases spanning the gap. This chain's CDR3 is CASSFPAVQETQYF. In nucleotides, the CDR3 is TGCGCCAGCAGCTTCCCAGCGGTGCAAGAGACCCAGTACTTC.

The CDR3 sequence: CASSLGPSGSSTDTQYF. The DNA of the CDR3 is TGTGCCAGCAGCTTAGGGCCTAGCGGGTCTAGCACAGATACGCAGTATTTT. The chain carries TRBV11-2 and TRBJ2-3, with TRBD2 identical over 8 bases. This CDR3 spans 17 amino acids. V shed 1 base, J shed 0 bases, and the junction held 6 bases outside the gene matches. Germline-derived CDR1 and CDR2 are SGHAT and FQNNGV.

The CDR3 loop reads CAISERSLHYEQYF. For the CDR3, the DNA is TGTGCCATCAGTGAACGGTCCTTGCACTACGAGCAGTACTTC. V is TRBV10-3 and J is TRBJ2-7; D not certain. The CDR3 is made up of 14 amino acids. Trimming left V 3 bases short and J 3 bases short, with 12 bases between. The V gene's germline CDR1 is ENHRY and CDR2 SYGVKD.

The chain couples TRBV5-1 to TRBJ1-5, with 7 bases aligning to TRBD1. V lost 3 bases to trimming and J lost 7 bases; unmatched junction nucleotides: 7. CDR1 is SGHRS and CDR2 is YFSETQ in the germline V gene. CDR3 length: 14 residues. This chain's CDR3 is CASSSGQVGQPQHF. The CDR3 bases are TGCGCCAGCAGCTCAGGACAGGTGGGCCAGCCCCAGCATTTT. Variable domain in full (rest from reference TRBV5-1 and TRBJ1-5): KAGVTQTPRYLIKTRGQQVTLSCSPISGHRSVSWYQQTPGQGLQFLFEYFSETQRNKGNFPGRFSGRQFSNSRSEMNVSTLELGDSALYLCASSSGQVGQPQHFGDGTRLSIL.

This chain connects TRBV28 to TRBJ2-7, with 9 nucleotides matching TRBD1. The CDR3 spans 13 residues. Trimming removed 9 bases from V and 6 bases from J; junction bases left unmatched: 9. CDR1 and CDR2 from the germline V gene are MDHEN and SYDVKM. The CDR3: CASGQGISGEQYF. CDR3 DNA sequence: TGTGCCAGTGGACAGGGGATCTCAGGCGAGCAGTACTTC.

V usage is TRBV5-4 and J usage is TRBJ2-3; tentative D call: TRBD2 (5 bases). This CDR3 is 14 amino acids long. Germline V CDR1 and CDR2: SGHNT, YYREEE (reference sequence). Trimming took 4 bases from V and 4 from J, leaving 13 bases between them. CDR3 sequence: CASSQTYGADTQYF. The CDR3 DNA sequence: TGTGCCAGCAGCCAGACTTACGGGGCAGATACGCAGTATTTT.

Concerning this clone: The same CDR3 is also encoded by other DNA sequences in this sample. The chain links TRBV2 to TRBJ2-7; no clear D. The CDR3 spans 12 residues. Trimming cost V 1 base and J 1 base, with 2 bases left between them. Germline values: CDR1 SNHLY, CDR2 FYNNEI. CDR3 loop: CASSEGSYEQYF. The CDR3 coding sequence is TGTGCCAGCAGTGAAGGTTCCTACGAGCAGTACTTC.

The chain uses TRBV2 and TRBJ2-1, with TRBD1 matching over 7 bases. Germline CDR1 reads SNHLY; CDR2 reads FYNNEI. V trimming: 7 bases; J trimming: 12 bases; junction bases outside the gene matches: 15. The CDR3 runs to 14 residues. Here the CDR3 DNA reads TGTGCCAGCACCTCGATCGGACAGGCTGGACGGCAGTTCTTC. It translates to CASTSIGQAGRQFF.

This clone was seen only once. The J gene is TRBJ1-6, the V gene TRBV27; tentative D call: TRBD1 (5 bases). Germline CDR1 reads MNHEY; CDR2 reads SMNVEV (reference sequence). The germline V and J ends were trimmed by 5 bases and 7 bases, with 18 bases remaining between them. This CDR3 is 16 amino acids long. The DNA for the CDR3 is TGTGCCAGCAGTCTCGGGACCCAGGGAGGCAATTCACCCCTCCACTTT. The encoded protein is CASSLGTQGGNSPLHF.

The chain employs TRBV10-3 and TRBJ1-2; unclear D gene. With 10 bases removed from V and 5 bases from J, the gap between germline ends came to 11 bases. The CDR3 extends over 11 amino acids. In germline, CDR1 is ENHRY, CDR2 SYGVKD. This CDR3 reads CATTHSYGYTF. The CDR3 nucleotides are TGTGCCACGACACATTCTTATGGCTACACCTTC.

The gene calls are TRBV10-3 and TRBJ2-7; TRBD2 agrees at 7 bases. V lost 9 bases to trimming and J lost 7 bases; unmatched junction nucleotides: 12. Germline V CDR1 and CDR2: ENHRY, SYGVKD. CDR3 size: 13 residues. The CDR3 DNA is TGTGCCATGGGGGGGAGCCCCGGTGGAGAGCAGTACTTC. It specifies CAMGGSPGGEQYF.

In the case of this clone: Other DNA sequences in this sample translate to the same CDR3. CDR3 sequence reads: CASSLTSGSYEQYF. The CDR3 nucleotides are TGTGCCAGCAGCTTAACTAGCGGGAGCTACGAGCAGTACTTC. The V gene is TRBV11-1, the J gene TRBJ2-7, with 11 bases matching TRBD2. Trimming removed 2 bases from V and 3 bases from J; junction bases left unmatched: 0. The CDR3 length is 14 residues. The germline V gene encodes CDR1 SGHAT and CDR2 FQDESV (reference sequence).

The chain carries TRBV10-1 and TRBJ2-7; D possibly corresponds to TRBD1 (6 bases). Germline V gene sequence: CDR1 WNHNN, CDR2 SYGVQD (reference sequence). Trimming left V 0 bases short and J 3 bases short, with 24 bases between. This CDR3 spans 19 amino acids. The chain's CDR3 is CASSESTGDIRIFVYEQYF. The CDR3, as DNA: TGCGCCAGCAGTGAGTCGACTGGGGACATAAGGATTTTTGTCTACGAGCAGTACTTC.

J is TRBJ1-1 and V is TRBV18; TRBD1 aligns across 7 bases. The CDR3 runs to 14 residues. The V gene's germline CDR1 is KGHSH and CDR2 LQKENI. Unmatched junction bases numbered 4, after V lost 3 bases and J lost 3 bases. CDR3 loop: CASSPDRSDTEAFF. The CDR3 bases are TGTGCCAGCTCACCGGACAGGTCTGACACTGAAGCTTTCTTT.